A selection of T cell receptor beta chains follows, all from one sample in a study of cytomegalovirus exposure and HLA in healthy donors. Some clones are missing from TCRdb's copy, which holds only in-frame ones; the method was immunoSEQ multiplex PCR. Of 97,000 or so clones in the sample, roughly two thirds were seen once. Sample: PBMCs. These receptors were collected from a middle-aged man in good health and CMV-seronegative. Each CDR3 is given with its conserved first and last residue. The D gene is left open where the match is weak. Clone size is stated in some rows and not others, as once, few, many or a class when expanded.

v_gene	j_gene	abundance	d_gene	CDR3aa	CDR3nt
TRBV10-2	TRBJ2-5	once	TRBD2	CASSEPPGLAGDETQYF	TGCGCCAGCAGTGAGCCTCCGGGACTAGCGGGAGACGAGACCCAGTACTTC
TRBV18	TRBJ2-7	-	TRBD1	CASSRTGGPYEQYF	TGTGCCAGCTCACGGACAGGGGGGCCCTACGAGCAGTACTTC
TRBV7-2	TRBJ1-2	-	-	CASKTTGRADGYTF	TGTGCCAGCAAGACAACGGGCAGGGCGGATGGCTACACCTTC
TRBV18	TRBJ2-2	-	TRBD1	CASQTGGITGELFF	TGTGCCAGCCAGACAGGGGGCATCACCGGGGAGCTGTTTTTT
TRBV7-9	TRBJ1-2	-	TRBD1	CASSSGTGVDGYTF	TGTGCCAGCAGCTCCGGGACAGGGGTGGATGGCTACACCTTC
TRBV5-1	TRBJ1-4	-	-	CASSPNTGSGKLFF	TGCGCCAGCAGCCCTAATACAGGGTCGGGGAAACTGTTTTTT
TRBV7-2	TRBJ1-2	-	TRBD1	CASSSYYHQGAHENGYTF	TGTGCCAGCAGCTCGTACTACCATCAGGGGGCGCATGAGAATGGCTACACCTTC
TRBV2	TRBJ1-2	-	-	CASSEAAGPLGGYTF	TGTGCCAGCAGTGAAGCGGCGGGGCCGCTGGGGGGCTACACCTTC
TRBV10-2	TRBJ2-3	-	-	CASSESEVGWVTDTQYF	TGCGCCAGCAGTGAGTCGGAGGTGGGATGGGTCACAGATACGCAGTATTTT
TRBV7-8	TRBJ2-5	few	-	CASSLVAPVQETQYF	TGTGCCAGCAGCTTAGTAGCGCCAGTCCAAGAGACCCAGTACTTC
TRBV5-6	TRBJ2-7	-	-	CASSPRSYEQYF	TGTGCCAGCAGCCCACGGTCCTACGAGCAGTACTTC
TRBV2	TRBJ2-2	-	TRBD1	CASRGQGVSTGELFF	TGTGCCAGCAGGGGACAGGGGGTTAGCACCGGGGAGCTGTTTTTT
TRBV4-2	TRBJ1-1	-	-	CASREGAGTEAFF	TGTGCCAGCAGGGAGGGTGCGGGAACTGAAGCTTTCTTT
TRBV11-2	TRBJ2-7	-	TRBD1	CASSQNRGTVTTEQYF	TGTGCCAGCAGCCAAAACAGGGGCACGGTAACTACGGAGCAGTACTTC
TRBV11-2	TRBJ2-5	-	-	CASSATLQGFEETQYF	TGTGCCAGCAGCGCGACACTTCAGGGGTTCGAAGAGACCCAGTACTTC
TRBV6-5	TRBJ2-2	-	-	CASQEGGGELFF	TGTGCCAGCCAAGAAGGAGGCGGGGAGCTGTTTTTT
TRBV9	TRBJ2-7	-	-	CASTGGGGSSYEQYF	TGTGCCAGCACTGGGGGGGGCGGGAGCTCCTACGAGCAGTACTTC
TRBV5-1	TRBJ2-1	few	-	CASSSGSSYNEQFF	TGCGCCAGCAGTAGCGGTAGCTCCTACAATGAGCAGTTCTTC
TRBV6-1	TRBJ2-3	-	TRBD1	CASISTGASTQYF	TGTGCCAGCATCTCTACAGGGGCCTCTACGCAGTATTTT
TRBV6-5	TRBJ2-7	-	-	CASSYKQEAAYEQYF	TGTGCCAGCAGTTACAAGCAGGAGGCGGCATACGAGCAGTACTTC
TRBV2	TRBJ2-7	once	-	CASSEGVRGSEQYF	TGTGCCAGCAGTGAAGGCGTAAGAGGGTCCGAGCAGTACTTC
TRBV7-2	TRBJ2-5	-	-	CASSFRGTETQYF	TGTGCCAGCAGCTTCAGGGGTACAGAGACCCAGTACTTC
TRBV19	TRBJ1-3	-	TRBD1	CATRDRSISGNTIYF	TGTGCCACCCGGGACAGGTCCATCTCTGGAAACACCATATATTTT
TRBV12-1	TRBJ2-7	-	-	CASSPEPEPYEQYF	TGTGCCAGCAGCCCCGAGCCGGAGCCCTACGAGCAGTACTTC
TRBV7-2	TRBJ2-3	-	TRBD2	CASSFATSVNRDTQYF	TGTGCCAGCAGCTTCGCAACTAGCGTGAACCGAGATACGCAGTATTTT
TRBV4-2	TRBJ1-3	-	-	CASSQDNSGNTIYF	TGTGCCAGCAGCCAAGATAACTCTGGAAACACCATATATTTT
TRBV2	TRBJ2-1	-	TRBD2	CASGRTSGPNNEQFF	TGTGCCAGCGGACGGACTAGCGGGCCCAACAATGAGCAGTTCTTC
TRBV5-1	TRBJ2-6	-	TRBD1	CASSLAGQGAGGANVLTF	TGCGCCAGCAGCTTGGCGGGACAGGGTGCGGGTGGGGCCAACGTCCTGACTTTC
TRBV7-9	TRBJ1-4	-	TRBD1	CASSPDRGEKLFF	TGTGCCAGCAGCCCCGACAGGGGTGAAAAACTGTTTTTT
TRBV5-8	TRBJ1-5	-	TRBD1	CASSSGTGKSQPQHF	TGTGCCAGCAGCTCCGGGACAGGGAAAAGTCAGCCCCAGCATTTT
TRBV4-3	TRBJ1-1	-	-	CASSQGVRGRGEAFF	TGCGCCAGCAGCCAAGGAGTGCGAGGCCGAGGTGAAGCTTTCTTT
TRBV5-1	TRBJ2-7	-	-	CASKQGADLGYEQYF	TGCGCCAGCAAGCAAGGGGCCGATCTTGGGTACGAGCAGTACTTC
TRBV7-2	TRBJ2-5	-	-	CASNYAGVGETQYF	TGTGCCAGCAACTACGCAGGGGTAGGAGAGACCCAGTACTTC
TRBV5-6	TRBJ1-6	-	TRBD1	CASSTGTGKGNSPLHF	TGTGCCAGCAGCACAGGGACAGGGAAGGGGAATTCACCCCTCCACTTT
TRBV29-1	TRBJ1-4	-	-	CSVQSGGVGEKLFF	TGTAGCGTGCAAAGCGGGGGAGTAGGTGAAAAACTGTTTTTT
TRBV4-3	TRBJ2-5	-	TRBD1	CASSLTPGTVRETQYF	TGCGCCAGCAGTCTCACACCCGGGACAGTAAGAGAGACCCAGTACTTC
TRBV10-2	TRBJ2-7	-	TRBD1	CASRTGTVSYEQYF	TGCGCCAGCAGAACCGGGACAGTCTCCTACGAGCAGTACTTC
TRBV4-2	TRBJ1-1	-	-	CASTLQGIGEAFF	TGTGCCAGCACGCTCCAGGGGATCGGTGAAGCTTTCTTT
TRBV7-9	TRBJ2-3	-	TRBD1	CASRSGTGTVTDTQYF	TGTGCCAGCAGGTCCGGGACAGGGACGGTCACAGATACGCAGTATTTT
TRBV6-5	TRBJ1-1	-	-	CASSGAREAFF	TGTGCCAGCAGTGGAGCCCGTGAAGCTTTCTTT
TRBV11-2	TRBJ1-5	-	-	CASSLVSRNQPQHF	TGTGCCAGCAGCTTAGTGTCCAGAAATCAGCCCCAGCATTTT
TRBV9	TRBJ1-2	-	-	CASSDPSGMNYGYTF	TGTGCCAGCAGCGACCCGAGCGGGATGAACTATGGCTACACCTTC
TRBV7-2	TRBJ2-5	-	-	CASSFWGRETQYF	TGTGCCAGCAGCTTCTGGGGGCGGGAGACCCAGTACTTC
TRBV10-1	TRBJ2-1	-	-	CASSALGRRNSYNEQFF	TGCGCCAGCAGTGCGTTAGGTAGGCGGAACTCCTACAATGAGCAGTTCTTC
TRBV4-1	TRBJ2-7	-	TRBD1	CASSPSGTGPYEQYF	TGCGCCAGCAGCCCCTCCGGGACAGGACCCTACGAGCAGTACTTC
TRBV5-1	TRBJ1-1	-	-	CASSLVYKNTEAFF	TGCGCCAGCAGCTTGGTGTACAAGAACACTGAAGCTTTCTTT
TRBV10-3	TRBJ2-7	once	TRBD1	CAISESGQGSGQYF	TGTGCCATCAGTGAGTCGGGACAGGGCTCGGGGCAGTACTTC
TRBV5-8	TRBJ1-4	-	TRBD1	CASSSEGRGSEKLFF	TGTGCCAGCAGCTCCGAGGGCAGGGGGAGTGAAAAACTGTTTTTT
TRBV4-1	TRBJ1-5	-	TRBD1	CASSHWWTGNSRTQPQHF	TGCGCCAGCAGCCATTGGTGGACAGGGAATTCAAGGACTCAGCCCCAGCATTTT
TRBV5-1	TRBJ2-5	-	TRBD1	CASSNPGQGSQTQYF	TGCGCCAGCAGCAACCCGGGACAGGGGTCCCAGACCCAGTACTTC